Sequencing of this T cell receptor (beta chain) was carried out in a study of blood T cell repertoires in COVID-19 (dated by TCRdb to about 2020). Broadly, across the study: Samples covering the acute and convalescent phases of COVID-19 were provided by collaborators in the United States, Italy and Spain. The dataset comprised deeply sampled blood TCRbeta repertoires from subjects exposed to, actively infected with, or recovered from COVID-19. The repertoires were released in a freely available public database meant as a resource for research on the immune response to SARS-CoV-2. The prospective study material was composed of cDNA or gDNA derived from T cells, B-cell-depleted T cells, or PBMCs. The sample metadata nearly always contained a de-identified subject ID, COVID-19 status, age in years and sex. The samples were drawn from the first 160 participants of the ongoing ImmuneRACE study and from over a thousand subjects provided by 6 global collaborators. Where available, HLA class I and class II types were obtained from metadata supplied by the sample provider rather than from assay-based typing. Overall study outcomes, separate from this receptor: The amount of clinical and demographic metadata varied by source and participant and was provided uncurated.

TCRbeta CDR3 regions were amplified from genomic DNA by means of the immunoSEQ Assay, a bias-controlled multiplex PCR. Under the source paper's analysis protocol: The number of nucleated cells in each sample was estimated by amplification of reference gene primers within the assay. To quantify the absolute abundance of each unique TCRbeta CDR3 rearrangement, sequence reads were collapsed and filtered. For each sample, productive Simpson clonality was calculated as the square root of Simpson's diversity index across productive rearrangements. Drawn from immuneACCESS, this table holds only the in-frame rearrangements with V and J called that TCRdb kept. Clones are partly lost; checked studies trace under half to an unresolved V gene and leave the rest unexplained. Clone size and the V and J calls come from that table; the DNA yielded D and trimming. The sample data list 250,000 to 300,000 clones, and 65% to 90% of these were observed just once. The top ten clonotypes cover roughly a sixth of the sample.

In this sample, this clone turned up a few times. The antigen it binds to is not known. No per-base quality is available; no much larger clone lies one base away. Participants in the prospective study were aged about 18 to 89 years, lived in 20 to 25 United States geographic areas, and enrolled through a virtual design. To assign participants to cohorts, the prospective study relied on clinical history that participants themselves reported in a screening survey and a study questionnaire. Recovered participants in ImmuneRACE Cohort 3 were defined by two consecutive negative NP/OP PCR tests, clearance by a healthcare professional, or resolution of symptoms. In the prospective study, mobile phlebotomists collected whole blood, serum and a nasopharyngeal or oropharyngeal swab from each participant. Prospective study participants could optionally give additional blood draws and questionnaires over an approximately 2-month period. Before DNA extraction, prospective study blood samples were shipped either frozen or at room temperature.

Sequenced: PBMCs or T cells enriched from blood (not recorded which). This TCR derives from a man between 18 and 35 years old who had recovered from COVID-19.

CDR3 protein: CASSPFGAGGEYEQYF. The DNA sequence follows: TGTGCCAGCAGCCCTTTCGGGGCAGGGGGCGAGTACGAGCAGTACTTC. The rearrangement joined TRBV4-2 to TRBJ2-7; 8 bases in the middle match TRBD1. The germline V and J ends show losses of 4 bases and 4 bases respectively, and no gene match explains 12 bases of the junction. The CDR3 sequence holds 16 residues, the cysteine and phenylalanine included. The read is trimmed to its CDR3 DNA, 48 bases read in frame from base 1. For CDR1 and CDR2, the germline V gene lists LGHNA and YNFKEQ.